A single sample is the source of the 5 T cell receptor beta chains below, sequenced in a study of OX40 agonist ivuxolimab in advanced cancers. Method: immunoSEQ multiplex PCR; TCRdb's copy keeps in-frame clones and lacks some. The data hold approximately 81,000 clones, with approximately 94% observed a single time. The sample was CD4+ or CD8+ T cells sorted from blood, taken in a trial of the OX40 agonist ivuxolimab. The receptors shown here come from an adult with an advanced solid tumor such as melanoma, head and neck, liver or kidney cancer.

V gene TRBV27 combines with J gene TRBJ2-7; the D gene is possibly TRBD2 (5 bases). The CDR3 covers 14 residues. Deletions cut 2 bases from V and 1 base from J, with 9 bases between. In germline, CDR1 is MNHEY, CDR2 SMNVEV (reference sequence). The CDR3 nucleotides read TGTGCCAGCAGTTTAGGGAGAGGGTCCTACGAGCAGTACTTC. As protein: CASSLGRGSYEQYF.

The chain uses TRBV6-5 and TRBJ2-7; D call uncertain. Germline V gives CDR1 MNHEY, CDR2 SVGAGI. This CDR3 contains 15 residues. V lost 2 bases and J lost 3, with 14 bases in between. The CDR3 DNA reads as TGTGCCAGCAGTTACCCAAGAACGGACGGCTACGAGCAGTACTTC. Translated: CASSYPRTDGYEQYF.

The J gene is TRBJ2-7, the V gene TRBV5-6, with 10 nucleotides matching TRBD1. This CDR3 contains 15 residues. The junction had 4 bases not matched to a gene; V was cut back by 0 bases and J by 4 bases. Germline loops: CDR1 SGHDT, CDR2 YYEEEE. CDR3 sequence reads: CASSLVRDRGYEQYF. The CDR3, as DNA: TGTGCCAGCAGCTTGGTGCGGGACAGGGGTTACGAGCAGTACTTC. Drawing the rest from reference TRBV5-6 and TRBJ2-7, the complete variable domain is DAGVTQSPTHLIKTRGQQVTLRCSPKSGHDTVSWYQQALGQGPQFIFQYYEEEERQRGNFPDRFSGHQFPNYSSELNVNALLLGDSALYLCASSLVRDRGYEQYFGPGTRLTVT.

This chain joins TRBV6-5 and TRBJ2-1, with D possibly TRBD1 on 5 matching bases. Trimming cost V 2 bases and J 1 base, with 6 bases left between them. Germline V lookup: CDR1 MNHEY, CDR2 SVGAGI. The CDR3 consists of 14 residues. The CDR3 DNA reads TGTGCCAGCAGTTACGGGGCGTCCTACAATGAGCAGTTCTTC. This translates into CASSYGASYNEQFF.

V and J are TRBV4-1 and TRBJ1-2, with 11 bases lining up with TRBD1. The CDR3 contains 14 residues. Germline-derived CDR1 and CDR2 are MGHRA and YSYEKL. The V gene end was trimmed by 4 bases and the J gene end by 7 bases; junction bases not matched to a gene: 5. The CDR3 DNA sequence: TGCGCCAGCAGCCGGGGACAGGGGGATCGTGGCTACACCTTC. This codes for CASSRGQGDRGYTF.